This TCR beta chain was obtained from a study of beta chain features in type 1 diabetes. Points from the study as a whole: A PCR bias possibly favoring shorter templates would apply equally to patients and controls.

Germline CDR1 and CDR2: MNHEY and SMNVEV (reference sequence). V was trimmed by 5 bases and J by 4 bases, leaving 15 bases between them. This CDR3 has 14 residues. Since all of the isolated RNA was reverse transcribed, expressed TCRB transcripts were what got sequenced. Sequenced by immunoSEQ multiplex PCR; TCRdb stores in-frame clones only, minus some. The sample consists of under 450,000 clones, about 15% of them appearing once. This clone was counted between two and nine times. The antigen remains unidentified. Sequencing was performed on naive CD4+ T cells from blood. This receptor was obtained from a young man in good health. The chain links TRBV27 to TRBJ2-7; the D gene is possibly TRBD1 (7 bases). CDR3: CASSRQGGGYEQYV. In nucleotides, the CDR3 is TGTGCCAGCAGTCGACAGGGAGGTGGATACGAGCAGTACGTC.